The 13 T cell receptor beta chains presented below share a single source sample, sequenced in a study of shared clonotypes between healthy human individuals (dated by TCRdb to 2019 to 2021). Libraries were made using the immunoSEQ multiplex PCR assay. TCRdb limited this immuneACCESS table to in-frame rearrangements with V and J called. A share of clones is missing; checked studies link under half to unresolved V genes, and the rest is unexplained. The sample contains around 500,000 clones, 76% of them found a single time. The ten largest clones capture roughly 13% of the sample. The sample consisted of PBMCs. The receptors originated from a woman between 40 and 55 years old in good health. Some clones in this sample may be carry-over from other donors' samples.

This chain links TRBV10-2 with TRBJ2-2; 9 bases fit TRBD2. There are 16 residues in the CDR3. The ends lost 6 bases at V and 7 bases at J; junction bases unmatched: 12. CDR1 is WSHSY and CDR2 is SAAADI in the germline V gene. The CDR3 protein is CASRPTSSGKFGELFF. The CDR3, as DNA: TGCGCCAGCAGACCCACCTCTAGCGGGAAATTCGGGGAGCTGTTTTTT.

The chain is built from TRBV19 and TRBJ2-1, with a weak D call TRBD2 (5 bases). The V end was cut by 3 bases, the J end by 7 bases, with 10 bases between. Germline assignment: CDR1 LNHDA and CDR2 SQIVND (reference sequence). CDR3 length: 13 amino acids. The CDR3 here is CASSIGWENEQFF. The CDR3 coding sequence is TGTGCCAGTAGTATCGGTTGGGAGAATGAGCAGTTCTTC.

The chain is built from TRBV18 and TRBJ2-3, with 8 bases matching TRBD1. This CDR3 comprises 13 residues. The germline V gene encodes CDR1 KGHSH and CDR2 LQKENI. V lost 11 bases and J lost 2; bases outside the gene matches: 6. The CDR3: CASEGQDTDTQYF. The CDR3 region has the DNA TGTGCCTCCGAGGGACAGGACACAGATACGCAGTATTTT.

The gene calls are TRBV5-1 and TRBJ2-5; weak D call: TRBD2 (6 bases). CDR3 length: 12 residues. Trimming stripped 5 bases from V and 1 base from J, with 6 bases between. The germline V gene has CDR1 SGHRS and CDR2 YFSETQ. Here the CDR3 DNA reads TGCGCCAGCAGGGAGGGCCAAGAGACCCAGTACTTC. Translation: CASREGQETQYF.

The CDR3 protein is CASSLRDRGEQYF. In nucleotides, the CDR3 is TGTGCCAGCAGCCTCCGGGACAGGGGCGAGCAGTACTTC. This chain joins TRBV7-2 and TRBJ2-7; TRBD1 agrees at 10 bases. Trimming removed 5 bases from V and 6 bases from J; junction bases left unmatched: 4. CDR1 is SGHTA and CDR2 is FQGNSA in the germline V gene. The CDR3 loop spans 13 amino acids.

V usage is TRBV18 and J usage is TRBJ1-4, with D tentatively TRBD1 (6 bases). CDR1 is KGHSH, CDR2 LQKENI, per germline. The CDR3 is 14 residues long. The V and J ends lost 6 bases and 5 bases respectively, with 13 bases between them. The DNA for the CDR3 is TGTGCCAGCTCGCGGGAACAGGGCAATGAAAAACTGTTTTTT. It encodes CASSREQGNEKLFF. Supplemented by reference TRBV18 and TRBJ1-4, the full variable domain reads NAGVMQNPRHLVRRRGQEARLRCSPMKGHSHVYWYRQLPEEGLKFMVYLQKENIIDESGMPKERFSAEFPKEGPSILRIQQVVRGDSAAYFCASSREQGNEKLFFGSGTQLSVL.

The CDR3 protein is CSVDTGVSDEQYF. Here the CDR3 DNA reads TGCAGCGTTGATACGGGAGTTAGCGACGAGCAGTACTTC. The chain uses TRBV29-1 and TRBJ2-7; D perhaps matches TRBD2 (6 bases). Trimming shortened V by 3 bases and J by 5 bases, and 14 bases separated the two germline ends. Germline V CDR1 and CDR2: SQVTM, ANQGSEA. The CDR3 sequence is 13 residues long.

The chain uses TRBV28 and TRBJ2-1; 8 bases line up with TRBD2. Losses at the gene ends were 5 bases for V and 4 bases for J; bases not matched to a gene: 16. The germline V gene has CDR1 MDHEN and CDR2 SYDVKM. The CDR3 extends over 18 amino acids. CDR3 nucleotide sequence: TGTGCCAGCAGTCCCCTTGTCGGGTTGCGGGAGGAGTACAATGAGCAGTTCTTC. Protein sequence: CASSPLVGLREEYNEQFF.

A word on this clone: This likely came from a read error, as a far larger clone is one base away. The sample carries other DNA sequences with the same CDR3. This chain joins TRBV30 and TRBJ1-1; D ambiguous. The CDR3 has 13 amino acids. In germline, CDR1 is GTSNPN, CDR2 SVGIG (reference sequence). The DNA of the CDR3 is TGTGCCTGGGACTGGAACATGAACACTGAAGCATTCTTT. It yields the protein CAWDWNMNTEAFF.

The rearrangement links TRBV6-1 to TRBJ1-2; D not certain. CDR3 length equals 14 residues. Germline V gene lookup returns CDR1 MNHNS and CDR2 SASEGT. V lost 3 bases and J 4 bases, leaving 12 bases between the germline ends. The CDR3 loop reads CASSELYSLYGYTF. CDR3 nucleotides: TGTGCCAGCAGTGAGTTGTACAGCCTCTATGGCTACACCTTC.

This chain joins TRBV5-1 and TRBJ2-1, with a possible D match to TRBD1 (6 bases). This CDR3 region has 16 residues. Germline CDR1 SGHRS, CDR2 YFSETQ. Trimming cost V 0 bases and J 0 bases, with 10 bases left between them. The DNA for the CDR3 is TGCGCCAGCAGCTTGGAGACAGGATTCTCCTACAATGAGCAGTTCTTC. It translates to CASSLETGFSYNEQFF.

The rearrangement links TRBV29-1 to TRBJ2-5, with 8 positions matching TRBD1. After removal of 2 bases from V and 4 bases from J, the junction contained 3 bases not matched to a gene. Germline CDR1 and CDR2: SQVTM and ANQGSEA. The CDR3 covers 13 residues. CDR3: CSVERTGTETQYF. Written as DNA, the CDR3 is TGCAGCGTTGAACGGACAGGGACAGAGACCCAGTACTTC.

For this clone: One base separates it from a far larger clone, so it is likely a read error. This sequence joins TRBV7-2 and TRBJ2-7; 13 bases line up with TRBD2. Germline V gene data show CDR1 as SGHTA and CDR2 as FQGNSA. This CDR3 has 15 residues. Trimming removed 7 bases from V and 9 bases from J; junction bases left unmatched: 12. DNA for the CDR3: TGTGCCAGCAACAGCCAGTGGACTAGCGGGAGAGGGCAGTACTTC. The encoded protein is CASNSQWTSGRGQYF.